One sample yielded the 12 T cell receptor beta chains listed below, sequenced in a study of OX40 agonist ivuxolimab in advanced cancers. The protocol was immunoSEQ multiplex PCR, while the TCRdb copy is restricted to in-frame clones and leaves out a portion. The sample carries 100,000 to 150,000 clones, about nine tenths recorded once. The material was CD4+ or CD8+ T cells sorted from blood, obtained in a trial of the OX40 agonist ivuxolimab. All receptors derive from an adult with an advanced solid tumor such as melanoma, head and neck, liver or kidney cancer.

V gene TRBV7-9 combines with J gene TRBJ1-1; TRBD1 aligns across 10 bases. V lost 4 bases and J lost 2; bases outside the gene matches: 4. This CDR3 is 15 amino acids long. Germline V gives CDR1 SEHNR, CDR2 FQNEAQ (reference sequence). This CDR3 is CASSSGQGVNTEAFF. The CDR3 DNA reads TGTGCCAGCAGCTCCGGACAGGGGGTTAACACTGAAGCTTTCTTT.

This clone was seen only once. The chain recombines TRBV2 with TRBJ2-1; D possibly corresponds to TRBD2 (5 bases). V lost 9 bases, J lost 4 bases, and 13 bases lay in between. In germline, CDR1 is SNHLY, CDR2 FYNNEI. The length of the CDR3 is 13 residues. CDR3 protein: CASQRREYNEQFF. CDR3 DNA: TGTGCCAGTCAGCGTAGGGAGTACAATGAGCAGTTCTTC.

CDR3 sequence (DNA): TGTGCCAGCAGCTTAGGGGCTAGCGGGGGTAGGGGCAAAAACATTCAGTACTTC. Amino acid sequence: CASSLGASGGRGKNIQYF. J is TRBJ2-4 and V is TRBV11-3, with 10 positions matching TRBD2. The germline CDR1 and CDR2 sequences are SGHNT and YENEEA. This CDR3 is built from 18 residues. V lost 1 base to trimming and J lost 3 bases; unmatched junction nucleotides: 9.

V usage is TRBV7-2 and J usage is TRBJ1-6; 9 nucleotides line up with TRBD1. V dropped 8 bases and J dropped 13; count of bases not matched to a gene: 12. This CDR3 contains 14 residues. CDR1 and CDR2 from the germline V gene are SGHTA and FQGNSA. CDR3 sequence: CASAPGQGEFPLHF. As DNA, the CDR3 is TGTGCCAGCGCTCCGGGACAGGGTGAATTTCCCCTCCACTTT.

V usage is TRBV4-1 and J usage is TRBJ2-1, with 10 bases matching TRBD2. The CDR3 spans 20 residues. The germline V gene has CDR1 MGHRA and CDR2 YSYEKL. V lost 4 bases to trimming and J lost 0 bases; unmatched junction nucleotides: 15. In DNA form, the CDR3 reads TGCGCCAGCAGCCGGACTTGGACTAGCGGTAACCCGAGCTCCTACAATGAGCAGTTCTTC. The encoded protein is CASSRTWTSGNPSSYNEQFF.

The chain recombines TRBV9 with TRBJ2-3, with 8 bases matching TRBD2. This CDR3 spans 19 amino acids. The V gene's germline CDR1 is SGDLS and CDR2 YYNGEE. The ends lost 1 base at V and 0 bases at J; junction bases unmatched: 13. This CDR3 reads CASSVPSSFSGTSTDTQYF. The CDR3, as DNA: TGTGCCAGCAGCGTACCCTCTTCTTTTAGCGGGACTAGCACAGATACGCAGTATTTT.

This clone occurred a few times. The genes are TRBV7-9 and TRBJ1-1, with TRBD1 matching over 10 bases. This CDR3 comprises 15 residues. CDR1 is SEHNR and CDR2 is FQNEAQ in the germline V gene (reference sequence). Unmatched junction bases numbered 3, after V lost 0 bases and J lost 5 bases. The CDR3 region has the DNA TGTGCCAGCAGCTTAGCGGGACAGGGGAGGACTGAAGCTTTCTTT. The encoded protein is CASSLAGQGRTEAFF.

The rearrangement links TRBV6-6 to TRBJ2-7; 14 bases match TRBD2. Germline CDR1 is MNHNY and CDR2 is SVGAGI (reference sequence). Trimming cost V 4 bases and J 5 bases; bases outside gene matches: 4. CDR3 length: 15 residues. The CDR3 spells CASSSGTSGSDEQYF. The DNA of the CDR3 is TGTGCCAGCAGTTCCGGGACTAGCGGGAGCGACGAGCAGTACTTC.

This chain joins TRBV7-2 and TRBJ2-3; D gene unclear. Trimming removed 5 bases at V and 1 base at J, with 16 bases between. The CDR3 loop spans 16 amino acids. Per germline, CDR1 SGHTA and CDR2 FQGNSA. In DNA, the CDR3 is TGTGCCAGCAGCCTCAACCCGGGCCCTCGCACAGATACGCAGTATTTT. Protein sequence: CASSLNPGPRTDTQYF.

The V call is TRBV10-3, the J call TRBJ1-5, with a weak D call TRBD1 (5 bases). Germline V gene data show CDR1 as ENHRY and CDR2 as SYGVKD. This CDR3 contains 13 residues. V lost 3 bases and J lost 5, with 8 bases in between. The CDR3 sequence is CAISEEQDQPQHF. Written as DNA, the CDR3 is TGTGCCATCAGTGAAGAACAGGATCAGCCCCAGCATTTT.

The V and J genes are TRBV30 and TRBJ1-5; no clear D gene. V was clipped by 5 bases and J by 5 bases, with 13 bases between them. The germline V gene has CDR1 GTSNPN and CDR2 SVGIG (reference sequence). The CDR3 spans 13 residues. In nucleotides, the CDR3 is TGTGCCTGGTCGGAGGGTCGAGATCAGCCCCAGCATTTT. This encodes CAWSEGRDQPQHF.

The chain recombines TRBV5-6 with TRBJ1-1; D gene unclear. CDR1 SGHDT and CDR2 YYEEEE come from the germline V gene. V was shortened by 1 base and J by 0 bases, with 4 bases between the two germline ends. The length of the CDR3 is 13 residues. CDR3 nucleotide sequence: TGTGCCAGCAGCTTGAAAATGAACACTGAAGCTTTCTTT. Translated: CASSLKMNTEAFF.